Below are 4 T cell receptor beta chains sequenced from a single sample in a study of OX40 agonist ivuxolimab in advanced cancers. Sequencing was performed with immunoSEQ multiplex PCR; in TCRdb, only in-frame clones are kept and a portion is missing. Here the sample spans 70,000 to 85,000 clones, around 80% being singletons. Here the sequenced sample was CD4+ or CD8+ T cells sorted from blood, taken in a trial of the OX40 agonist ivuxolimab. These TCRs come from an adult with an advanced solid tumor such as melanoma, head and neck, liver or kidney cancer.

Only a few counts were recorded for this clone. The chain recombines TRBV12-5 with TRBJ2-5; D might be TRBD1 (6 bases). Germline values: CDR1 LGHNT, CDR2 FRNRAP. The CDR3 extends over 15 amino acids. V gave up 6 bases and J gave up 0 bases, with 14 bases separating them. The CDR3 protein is CASGHPDRYQETQYF. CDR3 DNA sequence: TGTGCTAGTGGCCACCCCGACAGGTACCAAGAGACCCAGTACTTC.

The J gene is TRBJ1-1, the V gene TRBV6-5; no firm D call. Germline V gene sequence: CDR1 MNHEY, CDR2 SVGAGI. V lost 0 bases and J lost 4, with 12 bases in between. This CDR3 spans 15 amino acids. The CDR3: CASSYSGGRATEAFF. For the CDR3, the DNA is TGTGCCAGCAGTTACTCTGGAGGGCGGGCCACTGAAGCTTTCTTT.

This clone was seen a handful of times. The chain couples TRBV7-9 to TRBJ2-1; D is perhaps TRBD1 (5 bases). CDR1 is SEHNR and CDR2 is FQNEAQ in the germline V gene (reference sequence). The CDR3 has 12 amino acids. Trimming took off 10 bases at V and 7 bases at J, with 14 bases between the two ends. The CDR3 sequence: CATAQQGNEQFF. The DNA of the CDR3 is TGTGCCACCGCACAGCAGGGTAATGAGCAGTTCTTC.

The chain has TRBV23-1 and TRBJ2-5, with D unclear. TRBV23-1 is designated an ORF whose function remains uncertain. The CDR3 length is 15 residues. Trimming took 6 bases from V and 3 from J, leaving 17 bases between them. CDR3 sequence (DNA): TGCGCCAGCAGACACGGGCCAGCGCCCGAAGAGACCCAGTACTTC. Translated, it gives CASRHGPAPEETQYF.